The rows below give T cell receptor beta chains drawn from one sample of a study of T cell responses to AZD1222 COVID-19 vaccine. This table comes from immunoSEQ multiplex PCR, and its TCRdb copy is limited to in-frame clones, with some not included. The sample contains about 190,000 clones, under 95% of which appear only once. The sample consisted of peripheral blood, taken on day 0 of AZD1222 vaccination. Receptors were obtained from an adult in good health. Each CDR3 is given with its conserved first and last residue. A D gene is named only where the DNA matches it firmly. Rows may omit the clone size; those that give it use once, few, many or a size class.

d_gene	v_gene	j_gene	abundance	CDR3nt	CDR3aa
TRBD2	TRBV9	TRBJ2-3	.	TGTGCCAGCAGCGTAGCAGCGGGGGCTAGCACAGATACGCAGTATTTT	CASSVAAGASTDTQYF
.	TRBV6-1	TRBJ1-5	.	TGTGCCAGCAGTGAAGGCTTCAAGCAGCCCCAGCATTTT	CASSEGFKQPQHF
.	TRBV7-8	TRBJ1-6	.	TGTGCCAGCAGCTTAGTGGGTGGCAGTTCACCCCTCCACTTT	CASSLVGGSSPLHF
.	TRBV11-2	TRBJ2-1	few	TGTGCCAGCAGCTTAGGTGGGAATCCCTACAATGAGCAGTTCTTC	CASSLGGNPYNEQFF
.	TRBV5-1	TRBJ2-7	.	TGCGCCAGCAGCCGGACGTGGGCAGATCACGAGCAGTACTTC	CASSRTWADHEQYF
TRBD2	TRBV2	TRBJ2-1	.	TGTGCGGGGGGAGCGGGGTTGGACAATGAGCAGTTCTTC	CAGGAGLDNEQFF
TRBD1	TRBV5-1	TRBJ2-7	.	TGCGCCAGCAGCTTGGCGGGACAGACAACCTACGAGCAGTACTTC	CASSLAGQTTYEQYF
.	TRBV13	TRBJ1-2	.	TGTGCCAGCAGCTCTAGGGTCGGATTAGCTAACTATGGCTACACCTTC	CASSSRVGLANYGYTF
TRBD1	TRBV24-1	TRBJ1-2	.	TGTGCCACCAGTGATCCGGGGACAGCTACTAGTGGCTACACCTTC	CATSDPGTATSGYTF
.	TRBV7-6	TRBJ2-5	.	TGTGCCAGCAGCTTAATTGGGGCTCGGGGGCCCGACCAAGAGACCCAGTACTTC	CASSLIGARGPDQETQYF
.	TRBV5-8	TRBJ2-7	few	TGTGCCAGCAGCTACCCCGAGCGAGCCCGGTACGAGCAGTACTTC	CASSYPERARYEQYF
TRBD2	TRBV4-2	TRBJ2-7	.	TGTGCCAGCAGCCAGGGACTAGCAGTCGGGACGGGAGAGCAGTACTTC	CASSQGLAVGTGEQYF
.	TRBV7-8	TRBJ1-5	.	TGTGCCAGCAGCTTCGGTACGGAGATTGGCAATCAGCCCCAGCATTTT	CASSFGTEIGNQPQHF
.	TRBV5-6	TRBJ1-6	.	TGTGCCAGCAGCTGGGGTAGTGGCTCACCCCTCCACTTT	CASSWGSGSPLHF
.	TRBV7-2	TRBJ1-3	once	TGTGCCAGCAGCATGGGCCTACTCTCTGGAAACACCATATATTTT	CASSMGLLSGNTIYF
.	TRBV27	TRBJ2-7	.	TGTGCCAGCAGTTTCAGCGAAGGTGCAACCTCCGAGCAGTACTTC	CASSFSEGATSEQYF
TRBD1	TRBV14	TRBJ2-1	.	TGTGCCAGCAGCCAAGGGGCCGGGACAGGGGCCTACAATGAGCAGTTCTTC	CASSQGAGTGAYNEQFF
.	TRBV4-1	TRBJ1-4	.	TGCGCCAGCAGCCCTCGGGCCTTGCAGGAAAAACTGTTTTTT	CASSPRALQEKLFF
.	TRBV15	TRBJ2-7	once	TGTGCCACCAGCACCGGGGTGGGGGGCCTCTACGAGCAGTACTTC	CATSTGVGGLYEQYF
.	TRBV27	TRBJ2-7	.	TGTGCCAGCAGTTTAACCGAGGGGACCCTCTACGAGCAGTACTTC	CASSLTEGTLYEQYF
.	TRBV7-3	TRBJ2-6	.	TGTGCCAGCAGCTTAAATCCGTCTGGGGCCAACGTCCTGACTTTC	CASSLNPSGANVLTF
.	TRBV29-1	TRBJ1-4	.	TGCAGCGTTGAATCAGGAACAACTAATGAAAAACTGTTTTTT	CSVESGTTNEKLFF
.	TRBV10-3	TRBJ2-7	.	TGTGCCATCAGTGGCACAACGGCCTACGAGCAGTACTTC	CAISGTTAYEQYF
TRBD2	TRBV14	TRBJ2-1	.	TGTGCCAGCAGCCGTCCCGGGACTAACTACAATGAGCAGTTCTTC	CASSRPGTNYNEQFF
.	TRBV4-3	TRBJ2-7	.	TGCGCCAGCAGCCAAGGAGGGCAGGGGACCGACGAGCAGTACTTC	CASSQGGQGTDEQYF
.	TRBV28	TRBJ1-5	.	TGTGCCAGCAGTTTAAGGGGGATAAGCAATCAGCCCCAGCATTTT	CASSLRGISNQPQHF
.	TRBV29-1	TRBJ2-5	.	TGCAGCGCCGCAACAGTGGAGACCCAGTACTTC	CSAATVETQYF
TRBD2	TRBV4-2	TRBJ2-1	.	TGTGCCAGCAGCCAACCACTAGCGGGGGACTACAATGAGCAGTTCTTC	CASSQPLAGDYNEQFF
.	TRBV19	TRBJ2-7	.	TGTGCCAGTAGTATACGGCCTGGGAGCTCCTACGAGCAGTACTTC	CASSIRPGSSYEQYF
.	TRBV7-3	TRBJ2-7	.	TGTGCCAGCAGCTTAACGTTCGGGGCGGAAGAGCAGTACTTC	CASSLTFGAEEQYF
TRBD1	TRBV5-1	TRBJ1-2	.	TGCGCCAGCAGCTCGGGGACAGGGATCGGTGGCTACACCTTC	CASSSGTGIGGYTF
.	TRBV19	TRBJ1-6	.	TGTGCCAGTAGTTCTCACCTCAATTCACCCCTCCACTTT	CASSSHLNSPLHF
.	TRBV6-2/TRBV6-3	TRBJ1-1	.	TGTGCCAGCAGTTACTCGTTCATGAACACTGAAGCTTTCTTT	CASSYSFMNTEAFF
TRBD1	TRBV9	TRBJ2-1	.	TGTGCCAGCAGCGGGGGCTCCGGGACAGGGGGTCATGAGCAGTTCTTC	CASSGGSGTGGHEQFF
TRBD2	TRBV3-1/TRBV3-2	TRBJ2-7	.	TGTGCCAGCAGCCCCAATCATCAAAAGACCGGGAGGGATCCCTACGAGCAGTACTTC	CASSPNHQKTGRDPYEQYF
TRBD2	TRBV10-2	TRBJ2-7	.	TGCGCCAGCAGTGGCCTAGCGGGTTCTGGGGAGCAGTACTTC	CASSGLAGSGEQYF
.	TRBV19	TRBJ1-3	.	TGTGCCAGTAGTATGGTGGCATTTGGAAACACCATATATTTT	CASSMVAFGNTIYF
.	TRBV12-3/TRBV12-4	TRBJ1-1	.	TGTGCCAGCAGTTTAAAGGTTTCTGAAGCTTTCTTT	CASSLKVSEAFF
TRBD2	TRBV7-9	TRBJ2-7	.	TGTGCCAGCAGCGCTACGGGACTAGCGGGAGGCGAGCAGTACTTC	CASSATGLAGGEQYF
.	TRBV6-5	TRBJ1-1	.	TGTGCCAGCAGCCAACAAGGGAACACTGAAGCTTTCTTT	CASSQQGNTEAFF
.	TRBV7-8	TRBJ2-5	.	TGTGCCAGCAGCTTAAGCGGGCGCCAAGAGACCCAGTACTTC	CASSLSGRQETQYF
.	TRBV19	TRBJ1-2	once	TGTGCCAGTACCCAGGAAGGCCGCATGAACTATGGCTACACCTTC	CASTQEGRMNYGYTF
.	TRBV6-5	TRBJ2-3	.	TGTGCCAGCAGCCAAGGGGGGATAAGAGATACGCAGTATTTT	CASSQGGIRDTQYF
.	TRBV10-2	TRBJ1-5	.	TGCGCCAGCAGCCCCACGTATAGCAATCAGCCCCAGCATTTT	CASSPTYSNQPQHF
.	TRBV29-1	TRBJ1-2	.	TGCAGCGTTGATATGGCGGGTAACTATGGCTACACCTTC	CSVDMAGNYGYTF